Below are 12 T cell receptor beta chains sequenced from a single sample in a study of blood T cell repertoires in COVID-19 (dated by TCRdb to 2020 to 2021). To prepare the library, the immunoSEQ multiplex PCR assay was applied. TCRdb carries this immuneACCESS record with in-frame sequences only. Its versions omit some clonotypes, under half of them owing to an unresolved V gene in the studies checked, with the rest unexplained. This sample comprises 45,000 to 65,000 clones, more than 80% of them detected only once. The top ten clones comprise over 15% of the sample. The sample was peripheral blood. The receptors derive from a human donor in a cohort sampled during active COVID-19.

The chain combines TRBV5-1 with TRBJ2-1, with D tentatively TRBD2 (7 bases). CDR1 and CDR2 (germline): SGHRS, YFSETQ. V was pared by 1 base and J by 8 bases, with 22 bases between. This CDR3 is built from 17 residues. For the CDR3, the DNA is TGCGCCAGCAGCTTGCCTACCCGGGGGCGGGGGCGTTATGAGCAGTTCTTC. As protein: CASSLPTRGRGRYEQFF.

The rearrangement uses TRBV9 and TRBJ2-2; 9 nucleotides agree with TRBD2. CDR1 is SGDLS and CDR2 is YYNGEE in the germline V gene. The V and J ends lost 0 bases and 4 bases, in that order; junction bases with no gene match: 13. The CDR3 runs 19 residues. The CDR3 DNA is TGTGCCAGCAGCGTAGTTAATATGAGGGGACTAGCCAGCACCGGGGAGCTGTTTTTT. It yields the protein CASSVVNMRGLASTGELFF.

The rearrangement links TRBV5-6 to TRBJ1-6; no clear D. Germline-derived CDR1 and CDR2 are SGHDT and YYEEEE. Trimming shortened V by 2 bases and J by 10 bases, and 16 bases separated the two germline ends. This CDR3 is built from 15 residues. CDR3 sequence reads: CASSLQSGVVSPLHF. The CDR3 DNA sequence: TGTGCCAGCAGCTTACAGTCCGGGGTTGTCTCACCCCTCCACTTT.

The genes are TRBV27 and TRBJ2-6; 7 bases are a match to TRBD1. CDR1 and CDR2 (germline): MNHEY, SMNVEV (reference sequence). The CDR3 has 18 amino acids. J lost 0 bases, V lost 7 bases, and 12 bases had no gene match. The CDR3 region is CASKRGYRGSSGANVLTF. For the CDR3, the DNA is TGTGCCAGCAAAAGGGGTTACAGGGGTAGCTCTGGGGCCAACGTCCTGACTTTC.

In this sample, this clone turned up a few times. The chain joins TRBV10-1 to TRBJ2-7; D is ambiguous. The CDR3 is 13 residues long. Germline V gene sequence: CDR1 WNHNN, CDR2 SYGVQD (reference sequence). V dropped 5 bases and J dropped 6 bases, with 14 bases sitting between them. CDR3 nucleotide sequence: TGCGCCAGCAGTCCGGGTCCCCACCCCGAGCAGTACTTC. It encodes CASSPGPHPEQYF.

CDR3 coding DNA: TGCGCCAGCAGCTTCGGACAGGCTTCAGATACGCAGTATTTT. This codes for CASSFGQASDTQYF. The chain carries TRBV5-1 and TRBJ2-3; TRBD1 aligns across 7 bases. J gave up 4 bases and V 2 bases, and 4 bases lay outside the gene matches. The CDR3 covers 14 residues. CDR1 and CDR2 (germline): SGHRS, YFSETQ.

The chain links TRBV6-2 or TRBV6-3 to TRBJ1-5; 7 positions agree with TRBD1. The CDR3 runs 16 residues. Germline loops: CDR1 MNHEY, CDR2 SVGEGT. V lost 4 bases, J lost 3 bases, and 9 bases stayed unmatched. The CDR3 loop reads CASSLGDRLLNQPQHF. The CDR3 coding sequence is TGTGCCAGCAGTTTAGGGGACAGACTCCTCAATCAGCCCCAGCATTTT.

The rearrangement uses TRBV4-3 and TRBJ1-2; D is possibly TRBD1 (5 bases). Trimming removed 0 bases at V and 6 bases at J, with 14 bases between. Germline-derived CDR1 and CDR2 are LGHNA and YSLEER. CDR3 length equals 15 residues. CDR3 protein: CASSQDLAIGDGYTF. Written as DNA, the CDR3 is TGCGCCAGCAGCCAAGATCTGGCCATAGGGGATGGCTACACCTTC.

CDR3 region: CAISRTSGSTDTQYF. The DNA of the CDR3 is TGTGCCATCAGTCGGACTAGCGGAAGCACAGATACGCAGTATTTT. The V gene is TRBV10-3, the J gene TRBJ2-3; 10 bases agree with TRBD2. CDR1 and CDR2 (germline): ENHRY, SYGVKD. Losses at the gene ends were 5 bases for V and 0 bases for J; bases not matched to a gene: 2. The CDR3 consists of 15 residues.

This rearrangement joins TRBV6-1 to TRBJ2-1, with D perhaps matching TRBD2 (5 bases). Trimming removed 7 bases from V and 6 bases from J, with 16 bases in between. The CDR3 contains 14 residues. In germline, CDR1 is MNHNS, CDR2 SASEGT. The CDR3 is CASIPGLPSNEQFF. The CDR3 DNA follows: TGTGCCAGCATCCCCGGACTTCCCAGCAATGAGCAGTTCTTC.

The chain joins TRBV5-1 to TRBJ2-7, with 9 positions matching TRBD2. The CDR3 totals 14 residues. V lost 4 bases and J lost 2; bases outside the gene matches: 4. Germline V gene sequence: CDR1 SGHRS, CDR2 YFSETQ. CDR3 nucleotides: TGCGCCAGCAGCATAGCGGGGGAAACCTACGAGCAGTACTTC. Its protein product is CASSIAGETYEQYF.

CDR3 residues: CASSFQGIGNQPQHF. Written as DNA, the CDR3 is TGTGCCAGCAGTTTTCAGGGTATTGGCAATCAGCCCCAGCATTTT. V usage is TRBV27 and J usage is TRBJ1-5; the D gene is possibly TRBD1 (5 bases). V gave up 3 bases and J gave up 2 bases, with 11 bases separating them. Germline values: CDR1 MNHEY, CDR2 SMNVEV (reference sequence). This CDR3 has 15 residues.